This is a list of T cell receptor beta chains from one sample in a study of T cell responses to AZD1222 COVID-19 vaccine. Sequencing was performed with immunoSEQ multiplex PCR; in TCRdb, only in-frame clones are kept and a portion is missing. The data hold 160,000 or so clones, with around 94% observed a single time. This specimen was peripheral blood, taken 28 days after the second AZD1222 dose. The origin of the receptors is an adult who received the AZD1222 COVID-19 vaccine. CDR3s include the opening cysteine and the closing phenylalanine or tryptophan. The D gene is left open where the match is weak. Size values are once, few and many counts, or a class for expanded clones, and some rows have none.

size: once
J: TRBJ1-2
D: TRBD1
V: TRBV25-1
CDR3: CASSDQGTASYGYTF
DNA: TGTGCCAGCAGTGACCAAGGGACAGCCAGCTATGGCTACACCTTC

size: .
J: TRBJ1-2
D: .
V: TRBV19
CDR3: CASSKDLYGYTF
DNA: TGTGCCAGTAGTAAAGACCTCTATGGCTACACCTTC

size: .
J: TRBJ2-1
D: TRBD2
V: TRBV6-5
CDR3: CASSQPASGRKQFF
DNA: TGTGCCAGCAGTCAGCCAGCCAGCGGGAGAAAGCAGTTCTTC

size: .
J: TRBJ1-2
D: TRBD1
V: TRBV5-1
CDR3: CASSPGQGVVGGYTF
DNA: TGCGCCAGCTCCCCCGGACAGGGGGTGGTAGGTGGCTACACCTTC

size: .
J: TRBJ1-2
D: TRBD1
V: TRBV27
CDR3: CASSINRGRYPYGYTF
DNA: TGTGCCAGCAGTATAAACAGGGGGCGTTATCCCTATGGCTACACCTTC

size: .
J: TRBJ2-1
D: TRBD2
V: TRBV5-5
CDR3: CASSLLGLLYNEQFF
DNA: TGTGCCAGCAGCCTTCTGGGACTACTTTACAATGAGCAGTTCTTC

size: .
J: TRBJ1-2
D: .
V: TRBV5-6
CDR3: CASTDGTLGYTF
DNA: TGTGCCAGCACCGACGGAACGTTGGGCTACACCTTC

size: .
J: TRBJ2-3
D: TRBD2
V: TRBV7-2
CDR3: CASSPGLAGAGKDTQYF
DNA: TGTGCCAGCAGCCCGGGACTAGCGGGAGCGGGCAAAGATACGCAGTATTTT

size: .
J: TRBJ2-5
D: .
V: TRBV12-3/TRBV12-4
CDR3: CASSLRSQETQYF
DNA: TGTGCCAGCAGTTTAAGAAGCCAAGAGACCCAGTACTTC

size: .
J: TRBJ1-1
D: .
V: TRBV5-1
CDR3: CASSADTGNTEAFF
DNA: TGCGCCAGCAGCGCAGACACCGGGAACACTGAAGCTTTCTTT

size: .
J: TRBJ2-7
D: TRBD2
V: TRBV6-2/TRBV6-3
CDR3: CASSPSASGRPRLTYEQYF
DNA: TGTGCCAGCAGTCCCTCGGCTAGCGGGAGGCCCCGACTCACTTACGAGCAGTACTTC

size: .
J: TRBJ2-3
D: TRBD2
V: TRBV5-4
CDR3: CASRSLAGGLVTDTQYF
DNA: TGTGCCAGCAGATCTCTAGCGGGAGGGCTAGTCACAGATACGCAGTATTTT

size: .
J: TRBJ2-6
D: .
V: TRBV2
CDR3: CASSPGEGWNSGANVLTF
DNA: TGTGCCAGCAGCCCAGGGGAGGGTTGGAACTCTGGGGCCAACGTCCTGACTTTC

size: .
J: TRBJ2-3
D: TRBD2
V: TRBV19
CDR3: CASSGLAGGLDTQYF
DNA: TGTGCCAGTAGTGGACTAGCGGGAGGACTAGATACGCAGTATTTT

size: .
J: TRBJ1-5
D: TRBD1
V: TRBV7-9
CDR3: CASSLGTGSNQPQHF
DNA: TGTGCCAGCAGCTTGGGGACAGGGAGCAATCAGCCCCAGCATTTT

size: .
J: TRBJ1-5
D: .
V: TRBV6-5
CDR3: CASSPADSNQPQHF
DNA: TGTGCCAGCAGCCCCGCAGATAGCAATCAGCCCCAGCATTTT

size: .
J: TRBJ2-7
D: .
V: TRBV6-5
CDR3: CASSYIQGYEQYF
DNA: TGTGCCAGCAGTTACATCCAGGGCTACGAGCAGTACTTC

size: once
J: TRBJ2-3
D: TRBD2
V: TRBV24-1
CDR3: CATSDATSGTDTQYF
DNA: TGTGCCACCAGTGATGCGACTAGCGGCACAGATACGCAGTATTTT

size: .
J: TRBJ2-7
D: TRBD2
V: TRBV6-5
CDR3: CASSYSLAGLYEQYF
DNA: TGTGCCAGCAGTTACAGCCTAGCGGGGCTTTACGAGCAGTACTTC

size: .
J: TRBJ2-5
D: TRBD2
V: TRBV2
CDR3: CASELGLAGETQYF
DNA: TGTGCCAGCGAACTCGGACTAGCGGGAGAGACCCAGTACTTC

size: .
J: TRBJ2-7
D: TRBD2
V: TRBV30
CDR3: CAWNAAAPGTRSYEQYF
DNA: TGTGCCTGGAACGCGGCGGCCCCCGGGACTAGGTCCTACGAGCAGTACTTC

size: .
J: TRBJ1-3
D: .
V: TRBV5-6
CDR3: CASSLTGRYGNTIYF
DNA: TGTGCCAGCAGCCTTACAGGGAGGTATGGAAACACCATATATTTT

size: once
J: TRBJ1-5
D: .
V: TRBV18
CDR3: CASSPLDNQPQHF
DNA: TGTGCCAGCTCACCACTGGACAATCAGCCCCAGCATTTT

size: .
J: TRBJ1-4
D: .
V: TRBV5-1
CDR3: CASSRDGTSNEKLFF
DNA: TGCGCCAGCAGCCGCGACGGGACGTCCAATGAAAAACTGTTTTTT

size: once
J: TRBJ1-2
D: .
V: TRBV5-4
CDR3: CASSLGPSTTNYGYTF
DNA: TGTGCCAGCAGCTTAGGACCTTCTACTACTAACTATGGCTACACCTTC

size: .
J: TRBJ2-7
D: .
V: TRBV5-6
CDR3: CASSSGDSYEQYF
DNA: TGTGCCAGCAGCTCGGGGGACAGCTACGAGCAGTACTTC

size: .
J: TRBJ1-1
D: .
V: TRBV2
CDR3: CASHPGPTEAFF
DNA: TGTGCCTCCCACCCAGGTCCCACTGAAGCTTTCTTT

size: once
J: TRBJ1-6
D: .
V: TRBV5-1
CDR3: CASSLVRNSPLHF
DNA: TGCGCCAGCAGCTTGGTAAGGAATTCACCCCTCCACTTT

size: once
J: TRBJ2-7
D: .
V: TRBV24-1
CDR3: CATSDWVTDEQYF
DNA: TGTGCCACCAGTGATTGGGTGACCGACGAGCAGTACTTC

size: .
J: TRBJ1-2
D: .
V: TRBV2
CDR3: CASRLIGEGGTNYGYTF
DNA: TGTGCCAGCAGACTCATCGGCGAGGGGGGAACTAACTATGGCTACACCTTC

size: .
J: TRBJ2-1
D: .
V: TRBV7-2
CDR3: CASGLGHRGEQFF
DNA: TGTGCCAGCGGCTTAGGCCATCGGGGAGAGCAGTTCTTC

size: .
J: TRBJ2-1
D: TRBD1
V: TRBV9
CDR3: CASSVGGGTGAWDEQFF
DNA: TGTGCCAGCAGCGTAGGGGGAGGGACAGGGGCTTGGGATGAGCAGTTCTTC

size: .
J: TRBJ1-5
D: .
V: TRBV19
CDR3: CASSARGSAYQPQHF
DNA: TGTGCCAGTAGTGCCCGGGGGTCGGCTTACCAGCCCCAGCATTTT

size: .
J: TRBJ2-1
D: .
V: TRBV19
CDR3: CASKQDSSYNEQFF
DNA: TGTGCCAGTAAGCAAGACTCATCATACAATGAGCAGTTCTTC

size: .
J: TRBJ1-3
D: .
V: TRBV18
CDR3: CASSPVRNTIYF
DNA: TGTGCCAGCTCACCAGTGAGAAACACCATATATTTT

size: .
J: TRBJ2-2
D: TRBD2
V: TRBV2
CDR3: CASNGRGDTGELFF
DNA: TGTGCCAGCAACGGGCGGGGGGACACCGGGGAGCTGTTTTTT

size: .
J: TRBJ2-1
D: .
V: TRBV30
CDR3: CAWSVGVHNNEQFF
DNA: TGTGCCTGGAGTGTAGGTGTACACAACAATGAGCAGTTCTTC

size: once
J: TRBJ1-5
D: .
V: TRBV14
CDR3: CASSQAIWASYRVNQPQHF
DNA: TGTGCCAGCAGCCAAGCCATTTGGGCCTCATACAGGGTGAATCAGCCCCAGCATTTT

size: .
J: TRBJ2-1
D: TRBD2
V: TRBV15
CDR3: CATSRDSGIGFF
DNA: TGTGCCACCAGCAGAGATAGCGGGATAGGATTCTTC

size: few
J: TRBJ2-3
D: TRBD2
V: TRBV11-3
CDR3: CASSLSFGRGDTQYF
DNA: TGTGCCAGCAGCTTAAGTTTCGGGAGGGGTGATACGCAGTATTTT

size: .
J: TRBJ2-7
D: .
V: TRBV19
CDR3: CASSITSGSYEQYF
DNA: TGTGCCAGTAGTATAACTAGTGGGTCCTACGAGCAGTACTTC

size: .
J: TRBJ1-1
D: .
V: TRBV2
CDR3: CASMVATPQAAFF
DNA: TGTGCCAGCATGGTCGCGACACCACAGGCAGCTTTCTTT

size: .
J: TRBJ2-1
D: .
V: TRBV7-9
CDR3: CASRPPRELDEQFF
DNA: TGTGCCAGCAGACCCCCTAGGGAGTTGGATGAGCAGTTCTTC

size: .
J: TRBJ2-7
D: TRBD2
V: TRBV27
CDR3: CASSGRGGGEYEQYF
DNA: TGTGCCAGCAGTGGCCGGGGGGGAGGGGAATACGAGCAGTACTTC

size: .
J: TRBJ1-4
D: .
V: TRBV18
CDR3: CASSPWTSNEKLFF
DNA: TGTGCCAGCTCACCCTGGACTAGCAATGAAAAACTGTTTTTT

size: .
J: TRBJ2-1
D: .
V: TRBV20-1
CDR3: CSIEGEHEQFF
DNA: TGCAGTATCGAGGGGGAGCACGAGCAGTTCTTC

size: .
J: TRBJ2-2
D: TRBD2
V: TRBV10-1
CDR3: CASSDLAGGRGGELFF
DNA: TGCGCCAGCAGTGATCTAGCGGGAGGTCGGGGCGGGGAGCTGTTTTTT

size: few
J: TRBJ1-5
D: .
V: TRBV6-1
CDR3: CASSEGAELASQHF
DNA: TGTGCCAGCAGTGAAGGGGCGGAGTTGGCCTCCCAGCATTTT

size: .
J: TRBJ1-4
D: TRBD1
V: TRBV7-3
CDR3: CASSLQPGGNEKLFF
DNA: TGTGCCAGCAGCTTACAGCCAGGGGGTAATGAAAAACTGTTTTTT

size: .
J: TRBJ1-2
D: .
V: TRBV5-3
CDR3: CARSPPGPGGHNYGYTF
DNA: TGTGCCAGAAGCCCGCCGGGACCCGGGGGTCACAACTATGGCTACACCTTC

size: .
J: TRBJ1-2
D: .
V: TRBV6-5
CDR3: CASSLMMAGYYTF
DNA: TGTGCCAGCAGCCTCATGATGGCAGGGTACTACACCTTC

size: .
J: TRBJ1-1
D: TRBD1
V: TRBV18
CDR3: CASSSTGDTEAFF
DNA: TGTGCCAGCTCATCGACAGGGGACACTGAAGCTTTCTTT

size: .
J: TRBJ1-1
D: TRBD1
V: TRBV28
CDR3: CASSPTGLGGKDTEAFF
DNA: TGTGCCAGCAGCCCGACGGGGTTAGGGGGCAAAGACACTGAAGCTTTCTTT

size: .
J: TRBJ2-2
D: .
V: TRBV12-3/TRBV12-4
CDR3: CASSNRDPGELFF
DNA: TGTGCCAGCTCGAACAGGGACCCCGGGGAGCTGTTTTTT

size: .
J: TRBJ1-6
D: TRBD1
V: TRBV13
CDR3: CASRDRANNSPLHF
DNA: TGTGCCAGTCGGGACAGGGCCAATAATTCACCCCTCCACTTT

size: .
J: TRBJ2-1
D: .
V: TRBV6-5
CDR3: CASSYGAGIHNEQFF
DNA: TGTGCCAGCAGTTACGGGGCGGGAATTCACAATGAGCAGTTCTTC

size: .
J: TRBJ2-2
D: .
V: TRBV7-9
CDR3: CASSNRAVGELFF
DNA: TGTGCCAGCAGCAATAGGGCGGTCGGGGAGCTGTTTTTT

size: .
J: TRBJ1-1
D: .
V: TRBV7-9
CDR3: CASSTGTQGEAFF
DNA: TGTGCCAGCAGCACCGGGACTCAGGGTGAAGCTTTCTTT